The 26 T cell receptor beta chains presented below share a single source sample, sequenced in a study of T-cell reconstitution after alpha-beta-depleted transplantation in children (dated by TCRdb to about 2016). Read against the paper, the sample's treatment or condition label means: allogeneic hematopoietic cell transplantation with graft depleted of TCRalphabeta T cells and CD19 B cells. The library was prepared using PCR. The sample was run on an Illumina HiSeq 2500. TCR library preparation used molecular barcoding, with unique molecular identifiers applied to normalize quantification of the TCRbeta repertoire. The raw public data were reprocessed by TCRdb itself: fastp quality trimming at Q25, MiXCR clonotype calling, in-frame beta chains only. Here each entry gathers all rows of one CDR3 protein and keeps the most common genes and DNA. Counted in this sample were approximately 80,000 distinct CDR3 sequences; 11% to 15% of them appeared once. The ten largest clonotypes hold 27% of the sample.

The sequenced sample was PBMCs, mostly from graft donor cells, obtained 180 days after TCRalphabeta/CD19-depleted stem cell transplant. The receptors come from a male patient between 2 and 10 years old who had a stem cell transplant for acute lymphoblastic leukemia, so the T cells may come from the graft donor.

This clonotype was seen at least ten times. The chain recombines TRBV7-6 with TRBJ1-2, with a possible D match to TRBD1 (5 bases). Trimming shortened V by 4 bases and J by 2 bases, and 11 bases separated the two germline ends. From germline, CDR1 is SGHVS and CDR2 FNYEAQ. The CDR3 consists of 14 residues. The CDR3 here is CASSSGVANYGYTF. CDR3 in DNA: TGTGCCAGCAGCTCGGGGGTGGCAAACTATGGCTACACCTTC.

This clonotype was observed a handful of times. The rearrangement links TRBV9 to TRBJ2-1; 11 positions match TRBD2. Trimming removed 0 bases from V and 7 bases from J; junction bases left unmatched: 3. The V gene's germline CDR1 is SGDLS and CDR2 YYNGEE. The CDR3 is made up of 15 amino acids. The CDR3 DNA reads TGTGCCAGCAGCGTAGTCGCTAGCGGGAGGAATGAGCAGTTCTTC. Residues: CASSVVASGRNEQFF.

This clonotype has at least ten counts. V gene TRBV7-2 combines with J gene TRBJ2-7; D is unresolved. Trimming took off 0 bases at V and 4 bases at J, with 4 bases between the two ends. This CDR3 region has 12 residues. CDR1 is SGHTA, CDR2 FQGNSA, per germline. The DNA for the CDR3 is TGTGCCAGCAGCTTAGCAGTTTACGAGCAGTACTTC. It translates to CASSLAVYEQYF.

This clonotype was counted many times. The gene calls are TRBV4-2 and TRBJ2-2; 11 nucleotides line up with TRBD2. Germline CDR1 reads LGHNA; CDR2 reads YNFKEQ. The CDR3 sequence is 15 residues long. Trimming removed 6 bases from V and 7 bases from J; junction bases left unmatched: 7. The CDR3 here is CASRLRLAGGGELFF. As DNA, the CDR3 is TGTGCCAGCAGGCTTCGTCTAGCGGGGGGCGGGGAGCTGTTTTTT.

J is TRBJ1-3 and V is TRBV12-3 or TRBV12-4; D gene uncertain. V shed 7 bases and J shed 6 bases, with 13 bases lying between them. This CDR3 has 13 amino acids. Here the CDR3 DNA reads TGTGCCAGCACCCCCGCGTGGAAAAACACCATATATTTT. Amino acids: CASTPAWKNTIYF.

This clonotype has just a few counts. This rearrangement joins TRBV14 to TRBJ2-2; D remains ambiguous. Germline V gene data show CDR1 as SGHDN and CDR2 as FVKESK. Trimming took off 2 bases at V and 4 bases at J, with 17 bases between the two ends. This CDR3 spans 17 amino acids. The DNA of the CDR3 is TGTGCCAGCAGCCAATTAAGAGCCTCACGGTTCACCGGGGAGCTGTTTTTT. Translated, it gives CASSQLRASRFTGELFF.

This sequence joins TRBV20-1 and TRBJ2-4, with D perhaps being TRBD1 or TRBD2 (5 bases each). This CDR3 is built from 14 residues. V was cut by 0 bases and J by 0 bases, with 6 bases left in between. The germline CDR1 and CDR2 sequences are DFQATT and SNEGSKA (reference sequence). The CDR3 sequence is CSAREGTAKNIQYF. Here the CDR3 DNA reads TGCAGTGCTAGAGAGGGGACAGCCAAAAACATTCAGTACTTC.

V usage is TRBV7-8 and J usage is TRBJ2-7, with TRBD2 identical over 7 bases. Germline CDR1 reads SGHVS; CDR2 reads FQNEAQ. The CDR3 is 17 amino acids. Trimming cost V 5 bases and J 0 bases; bases outside gene matches: 13. CDR3 nucleotides: TGTGCCAGCAGCCTCGTGATTTCTAGCGGAGTCTCCTACGAGCAGTACTTC. It is translated as CASSLVISSGVSYEQYF.

V is TRBV4-3 and J is TRBJ1-3; D may be TRBD1 (6 bases). With 0 bases removed from V and 2 bases from J, the gap between germline ends came to 8 bases. CDR1 and CDR2 from the germline V gene are LGHNA and YSLEER. CDR3 length: 15 amino acids. The CDR3 reads CASSQEEGAGNTIYF. CDR3 bases: TGCGCCAGCAGCCAAGAAGAGGGGGCTGGAAACACCATATATTTT.

This clonotype was counted between two and nine times. This rearrangement joins TRBV28 to TRBJ2-7; perhaps TRBD1 as D (5 bases). The germline CDR1 and CDR2 sequences are MDHEN and SYDVKM. This CDR3 spans 19 amino acids. Between the trimmed V and J ends, which lost 8 bases and 3 bases, there was a span of 32 bases. The chain's CDR3 is CASQTVFSGVSDKFYEQYF. CDR3 nucleotides: TGTGCCAGCCAGACAGTTTTTTCTGGTGTGTCCGACAAGTTCTACGAGCAGTACTTC.

Only a few counts were recorded for this clonotype. The chain carries TRBV5-1 and TRBJ1-2; D not resolved. Trimming took 4 bases from V and 8 from J, leaving 18 bases between them. The germline V gene encodes CDR1 SGHRS and CDR2 YFSETQ. The length of the CDR3 is 14 residues. This CDR3 reads CASSHPGYQRGYTF. The CDR3 nucleotides read TGCGCCAGCAGCCACCCCGGTTATCAGAGGGGCTACACCTTC.

The rearrangement joins TRBV28 to TRBJ2-1; possibly TRBD1 or TRBD2 for D (6 bases each). V lost 10 bases to trimming and J lost 4 bases, with 20 bases between them. The CDR3 contains 15 residues. Germline loops: CDR1 MDHEN, CDR2 SYDVKM. The CDR3, as DNA: TGTGCCACCATAAGCGCGGGACACCTTTACAATGAGCAGTTCTTC. Translation gives CATISAGHLYNEQFF.

The CDR3, as DNA: TGCAGTGCTAAACGGGCCGGATACAATGAGCAGTTCTTC. Amino acid sequence: CSAKRAGYNEQFF. The V gene is TRBV20-1, the J gene TRBJ2-1, with D uncertain. Germline V gene lookup returns CDR1 DFQATT and CDR2 SNEGSKA (reference sequence). V was shortened by 4 bases and J by 4 bases, with 11 bases between the two germline ends. The CDR3 contains 13 residues.

This clonotype has only a few counts. V is TRBV24-1 and J is TRBJ2-3; D is uncertain. The CDR3 sequence is 14 residues long. V was clipped by 4 bases and J by 4 bases, with 11 bases between them. CDR1 is KGHDR and CDR2 is SFDVKD in the germline V gene. In DNA, the CDR3 is TGTGCCACCAGTGAGGGTTTCAGGTCAGATACGCAGTATTTT. Translated, it gives CATSEGFRSDTQYF.

This clonotype was detected many times. V is TRBV20-1 and J is TRBJ1-2; D gene ambiguous. Trimming cost V 3 bases and J 7 bases, with 12 bases left between them. This CDR3 is 12 amino acids long. Germline assignment: CDR1 DFQATT and CDR2 SNEGSKA (reference sequence). CDR3 DNA sequence: TGCAGTGCTAGTACCTCCTGGCGTGGCTACACCTTC. The encoded protein is CSASTSWRGYTF.

The V and J genes are TRBV28 and TRBJ1-6; D unclear. Germline CDR1 MDHEN, CDR2 SYDVKM. V was trimmed by 10 bases and J by 9 bases, leaving 13 bases between them. The CDR3 contains 12 residues. The CDR3: CATQQLGSPLHF. In DNA form, the CDR3 reads TGTGCCACCCAACAGTTAGGTTCACCCCTCCACTTT. The whole variable domain, remainder taken from reference TRBV28 and TRBJ1-6, is DVKVTQSSRYLVKRTGEKVFLECVQDMDHENMFWYRQDPGLGLRLIYFSYDVKMKEKGDIPEGYSVSREKKERFSLILESASTNQTSMYLCATQQLGSPLHFGNGTRLTVT.

This clonotype was found a few times. The chain links TRBV27 to TRBJ1-1; possibly TRBD1 for D (5 bases). The V and J ends lost 8 bases and 10 bases respectively, with 14 bases between them. The CDR3 runs to 11 residues. Germline lookup yields CDR1 MNHEY and CDR2 SMNVEV (reference sequence). CDR3 in amino acids: CASYRGGRAFF. The CDR3 DNA is TGTGCCAGCTACCGGGGCGGCCGAGCTTTCTTT.

J is TRBJ1-1 and V is TRBV29-1; D is possibly TRBD1 (6 bases). This CDR3 contains 14 residues. The V gene lost 1 base and the J gene lost 0 bases, with 9 bases spanning the gap. Looked up from germline, CDR1 is SQVTM and CDR2 is ANQGSEA. The CDR3 DNA is TGCAGCGTTGAAGGCCCAGGGGTGAACACTGAAGCTTTCTTT. Protein sequence: CSVEGPGVNTEAFF.

The V and J genes are TRBV10-3 and TRBJ2-5; D gene ambiguous. V lost 6 bases to trimming and J lost 5 bases, with 7 bases between them. Germline V lookup: CDR1 ENHRY, CDR2 SYGVKD. This CDR3 spans 11 amino acids. The CDR3 DNA is TGTGCCATCAGGGTTCACGAGACCCAGTACTTC. Translating it yields CAIRVHETQYF.

The rearrangement joins TRBV15 to TRBJ1-2; D not resolved. V lost 5 bases and J lost 5, with 12 bases in between. The CDR3 contains 13 residues. Germline V gene lookup returns CDR1 LNHNV and CDR2 YYDKDF (reference sequence). This CDR3 is CATSLAGGYGYTF. The DNA of the CDR3 is TGTGCCACCAGCCTGGCAGGAGGGTATGGCTACACCTTC.

This clonotype was seen many times. V gene TRBV25-1 combines with J gene TRBJ1-2; D unresolved. The CDR3 consists of 12 residues. Germline CDR1 MGHDK, CDR2 SYGVNS. Trimming took 10 bases from V and 2 from J, leaving 11 bases between them. The CDR3 DNA reads as TGTGCCACCACGACTGACAACTATGGCTACACCTTC. Encoded protein: CATTTDNYGYTF.

The chain carries TRBV5-1 and TRBJ2-1; 8 positions agree with TRBD1. CDR1 SGHRS and CDR2 YFSETQ come from the germline V gene. J gave up 4 bases and V 1 base, and 4 bases lay outside the gene matches. The CDR3 runs to 15 residues. CDR3 in amino acids: CASSLRQGIYNEQFF. CDR3 nucleotides: TGCGCCAGCAGCTTGAGACAGGGGATATACAATGAGCAGTTCTTC.

This clonotype was recorded many times. This rearrangement joins TRBV29-1 to TRBJ2-7, with 11 bases aligning to TRBD1. V was clipped by 6 bases and J by 4 bases; unmatched bases: 8. The CDR3 totals 14 residues. The germline V gene encodes CDR1 SQVTM and CDR2 ANQGSEA. The CDR3 protein is CSVRGTGGMYEQYF. The CDR3 DNA sequence: TGCAGCGTCCGAGGGACAGGGGGAATGTACGAGCAGTACTTC.

This clonotype was counted a few times. This chain connects TRBV9 to TRBJ2-2; no clear D gene. The CDR3 length is 14 residues. V shed 2 bases and J shed 7 bases, with 12 bases lying between them. Germline-derived CDR1 and CDR2 are SGDLS and YYNGEE. This CDR3 is CASSVTGASGELFF. In DNA, the CDR3 is TGTGCCAGCAGCGTGACTGGTGCCAGCGGGGAGCTGTTTTTT.

This clonotype has a handful of counts. The chain uses TRBV24-1 and TRBJ1-1; no reliable D call. The ends were cut back, 2 bases at V and 1 base at J, with 1 base in the middle. The CDR3 totals 12 residues. From germline, CDR1 is KGHDR and CDR2 SFDVKD. The CDR3 protein is CATSDWNTEAFF. CDR3 nucleotide sequence: TGTGCCACCAGTGATTGGAACACTGAAGCTTTCTTT.

The V call is TRBV20-1, the J call TRBJ2-1; TRBD2 agrees at 9 bases. The V gene end was trimmed by 1 base and the J gene end by 3 bases; junction bases not matched to a gene: 4. Germline lookup yields CDR1 DFQATT and CDR2 SNEGSKA (reference sequence). The CDR3 spans 15 residues. CDR3 region: CSARGGGADYNEQFF. CDR3 coding DNA: TGCAGTGCTAGAGGCGGGGGGGCAGACTACAATGAGCAGTTCTTC.